The 5 T cell receptor beta chains reported below all come from one sample, sequenced in a study of cytomegalovirus exposure and HLA in healthy donors. PCR involved 60 Vbeta and 13 Jbeta primers. TCRdb's copy holds only in-frame clones and misses some; the assay was immunoSEQ multiplex PCR. This sample contains about 96,000 clones. Sequencing used PBMCs. Receptors originate from a young woman in good health and CMV-seronegative.

As for this clone: Other DNA sequences within the sample encode an identical CDR3. The chain joins TRBV4-1 to TRBJ2-1; 8 bases fit TRBD2. V lost 0 bases to trimming and J lost 4 bases; unmatched junction nucleotides: 2. The CDR3 has 15 amino acids. Germline lookup yields CDR1 MGHRA and CDR2 YSYEKL. CDR3 DNA sequence: TGCGCCAGCAGCCAAGAACTAGCGGATTACAATGAGCAGTTCTTC. Protein product: CASSQELADYNEQFF.

V and J are TRBV10-3 and TRBJ2-5, with 8 bases fitting TRBD1. The CDR3 extends over 14 amino acids. Trimming cost V 4 bases and J 2 bases; bases outside gene matches: 3. CDR1 is ENHRY and CDR2 is SYGVKD in the germline V gene. CDR3 coding DNA: TGTGCCATCAGTGCGGGACAGGAGCAAGAGACCCAGTACTTC. Amino acids: CAISAGQEQETQYF.

The chain employs TRBV11-3 and TRBJ2-2; TRBD2 matches at 7 bases. V shed 3 bases, J shed 3 bases, and the junction held 7 bases outside the gene matches. Looked up from germline, CDR1 is SGHNT and CDR2 is YENEEA. The CDR3 length is 16 residues. The CDR3 coding sequence is TGTGCCAGCAGCTTGAGGGCGGGAGCATACACCGGGGAGCTGTTTTTT. Amino acids: CASSLRAGAYTGELFF.

The CDR3 DNA is TGTGCCAGCATTAATTTGGGGGGGAGCAATCAGCCCCAGCATTTT. It yields the protein CASINLGGSNQPQHF. This chain links TRBV27 with TRBJ1-5, with D possibly TRBD1 on 5 matching bases. Germline V CDR1 and CDR2: MNHEY, SMNVEV (reference sequence). The CDR3 is 15 amino acids. V was trimmed by 7 bases and J by 1 base, leaving 14 bases between them.

This chain joins TRBV6-6 and TRBJ2-1, with D perhaps TRBD1 (6 bases). Germline CDR1 and CDR2: MNHNY and SVGAGI (reference sequence). The CDR3 totals 15 residues. The V end lost 6 bases, the J end lost 6 bases, and 18 bases lay between the germline ends. The CDR3 nucleotides read TGTGCCAGCAGCCACGACAGGACTGGGGGCAATGAGCAGTTCTTC. The encoded protein is CASSHDRTGGNEQFF.